The 21 T cell receptor beta chains in this list originate from one sample, sequenced in a study of beta chain features in type 1 diabetes. Expressed TCRB transcripts were sequenced because the entire RNA isolate underwent reverse transcription. Profiled with immunoSEQ multiplex PCR; TCRdb holds only in-frame clones, not every one. The sample shows hundreds of thousands of clones, 15% to 18% of them seen only once. The specimen sequenced was naive CD4+ T cells from blood. These receptors were collected from a man younger than 30 in good health.

This clone has more than one count but fewer than ten. This chain uses TRBV14 with TRBJ2-3; 9 nucleotides agree with TRBD1. The germline gives CDR1 SGHDN, CDR2 FVKESK. After removal of 1 base from V and 4 bases from J, the junction contained 3 bases not matched to a gene. This CDR3 contains 15 residues. DNA of the CDR3: TGTGCCAGCAGCCAAGTACAGGGGGCCGCAGATACGCAGTATTTT. Amino acids: CASSQVQGAADTQYF. The variable domain in full, with the rest retrieved from reference TRBV14 and TRBJ2-3, is EAGVTQFPSHSVIEKGQTVTLRCDPISGHDNLYWYRRVMGKEIKFLLHFVKESKQDESGMPNNRFLAERTGGTYSTLKVQPAELEDSGVYFCASSQVQGAADTQYFGPGTRLTVL.

This clone was counted a few times. The V call is TRBV5-1, the J call TRBJ2-5; TRBD1 matches 9 bases. The germline gives CDR1 SGHRS, CDR2 YFSETQ. The CDR3 sequence is 15 residues long. Unmatched junction bases numbered 2, after V lost 0 bases and J lost 2 bases. The CDR3 bases are TGCGCCAGCAGCTTGGTGGGGACAGGGCAAGAGACCCAGTACTTC. Encoded protein: CASSLVGTGQETQYF. Combining the CDR3 with reference TRBV5-1 and TRBJ2-5 gives the whole variable domain KAGVTQTPRYLIKTRGQQVTLSCSPISGHRSVSWYQQTPGQGLQFLFEYFSETQRNKGNFPGRFSGRQFSNSRSEMNVSTLELGDSALYLCASSLVGTGQETQYFGPGTRLLVL.

A word on this clone: Different DNA sequences within this sample yield the same CDR3. The CDR3 DNA reads TGTGCCAGCAGCTTAGATCTACAGGGGTACGAGCAGTACTTC. The encoded protein is CASSLDLQGYEQYF. The chain is built from TRBV11-2 and TRBJ2-7; TRBD1 matches 7 bases. CDR1 and CDR2 (germline): SGHAT, FQNNGV. This CDR3 region has 14 residues. Unmatched junction bases numbered 3, after V lost 0 bases and J lost 4 bases.

The chain links TRBV28 to TRBJ2-3, with 13 bases that match TRBD2. Looked up from germline, CDR1 is MDHEN and CDR2 is SYDVKM. Losses at the gene ends were 5 bases for V and 3 bases for J; bases not matched to a gene: 17. CDR3 size: 20 residues. The CDR3 region has the DNA TGTGCCAGCAGTAGAACCACTAGCGGGAGGGGTTCGGGTCGGACAGATACGCAGTATTTT. Protein product: CASSRTTSGRGSGRTDTQYF.

V usage is TRBV5-4 and J usage is TRBJ2-3, with 12 bases matching TRBD2. The CDR3 runs 16 residues. Germline trimming cut 1 base from V and 2 bases from J; bases unmatched to any gene: 2. The V gene's germline CDR1 is SGHNT and CDR2 YYREEE (reference sequence). This CDR3 is CASSLWTSGATDTQYF. CDR3 DNA sequence: TGTGCCAGCAGCTTGTGGACTAGCGGGGCCACAGATACGCAGTATTTT.

The V and J genes are TRBV2 and TRBJ1-5; D is uncertain. CDR1 and CDR2 from the germline V gene are SNHLY and FYNNEI. V lost 4 bases to trimming and J lost 5 bases, with 9 bases between them. This CDR3 is 13 amino acids long. CDR3 sequence (DNA): TGTGCCAGCAGTGTAGGTCGCTATCAGCCCCAGCATTTT. Translation gives CASSVGRYQPQHF.

The chain joins TRBV7-9 to TRBJ2-7; 9 bases agree with TRBD2. In germline, CDR1 is SEHNR, CDR2 FQNEAQ (reference sequence). V was clipped by 0 bases and J by 3 bases; unmatched bases: 0. This CDR3 is 14 amino acids long. As DNA, the CDR3 is TGTGCCAGCAGCTTAGCACTAGCGGGCTACGAGCAGTACTTC. This codes for CASSLALAGYEQYF.

This clone occurred a few times. The identical CDR3 is also encoded by other nucleotide sequences in the sample. The V call is TRBV20-1, the J call TRBJ2-2; D is ambiguous. CDR3 length: 11 residues. Germline-derived CDR1 and CDR2 are DFQATT and SNEGSKA (reference sequence). The V end was cut by 3 bases, the J end by 8 bases, with 7 bases between. The CDR3 region is CSARGSGELFF. The DNA of the CDR3 is TGCAGTGCTAGGGGTTCGGGGGAGCTGTTTTTT.

This clone was found a few times. This rearrangement joins TRBV4-1 to TRBJ2-3; 10 bases fit TRBD2. Germline CDR1 MGHRA, CDR2 YSYEKL. V shed 5 bases and J 5 bases; nucleotides not matched to a gene: 10. This CDR3 comprises 16 residues. The chain's CDR3 is CASSRAALAGVDTQYF. The CDR3 DNA is TGCGCCAGCAGCAGGGCCGCCCTAGCGGGAGTAGATACGCAGTATTTT.

The chain uses TRBV15 and TRBJ2-2; 7 nucleotides align to TRBD1. The CDR3 sequence is 15 residues long. CDR1 LNHNV and CDR2 YYDKDF come from the germline V gene (reference sequence). V shed 3 bases and J 5 bases; nucleotides not matched to a gene: 6. The CDR3 loop is CATSSVRQGTGELFF. The CDR3 bases are TGTGCCACCAGCAGTGTGAGACAGGGAACCGGGGAGCTGTTTTTT.

This sequence joins TRBV10-3 and TRBJ2-7; tentatively, D is TRBD1 (5 bases). V was clipped by 4 bases and J by 6 bases, with 16 bases between them. The CDR3 covers 14 residues. The germline V gene has CDR1 ENHRY and CDR2 SYGVKD. In nucleotides, the CDR3 is TGTGCCATCAGTGGGTCTACCCAGGGCCCCGAGCAGTACTTC. It translates to CAISGSTQGPEQYF.

This clone has only a few counts. This chain links TRBV9 with TRBJ2-7; TRBD1 agrees at 7 bases. Germline V gene data show CDR1 as SGDLS and CDR2 as YYNGEE. The CDR3 consists of 16 residues. The V gene end was trimmed by 4 bases and the J gene end by 2 bases; junction bases not matched to a gene: 12. CDR3 in DNA: TGTGCCAGCAGCCTCAGGGTCCCCCAGGGGGCCTACGAGCAGTACTTC. Its translation: CASSLRVPQGAYEQYF.

This clone was counted a few times. The rearrangement uses TRBV7-9 and TRBJ2-5; 8 bases agree with TRBD1. The V gene's germline CDR1 is SEHNR and CDR2 FQNEAQ (reference sequence). V gave up 5 bases and J gave up 11 bases; unmatched junction bases: 7. The CDR3 covers 12 residues. This CDR3 reads CASSPGQGVQYF. CDR3 DNA: TGTGCCAGCAGCCCTGGACAGGGCGTGCAGTACTTC.

This sequence joins TRBV9 and TRBJ2-2, with TRBD2 identical over 10 bases. The V gene end was trimmed by 0 bases and the J gene end by 0 bases; junction bases not matched to a gene: 5. This CDR3 is built from 18 residues. Germline assignment: CDR1 SGDLS and CDR2 YYNGEE. Here the CDR3 reads CASSVDWTSGTNTGELFF. Written as DNA, the CDR3 is TGTGCCAGCAGCGTAGATTGGACTAGCGGAACGAACACCGGGGAGCTGTTTTTT.

The V call is TRBV7-8, the J call TRBJ2-2; the D gene is possibly TRBD1 (7 bases). Between the trimmed V and J ends, which lost 6 bases and 6 bases, there was a span of 20 bases. This CDR3 comprises 16 residues. Germline V gene sequence: CDR1 SGHVS, CDR2 FQNEAQ. CDR3 amino acids: CASRSPRQGGSGELFF. The CDR3 DNA sequence: TGTGCCAGCAGGTCTCCCCGACAGGGAGGATCCGGGGAGCTGTTTTTT.

In regard to this clone: Other DNA variants within this sample encode the same CDR3. The chain uses TRBV9 and TRBJ1-1; possibly TRBD1 for D (5 bases). Trimming removed 0 bases at V and 1 base at J, with 7 bases between. The CDR3 covers 14 residues. Germline CDR1 SGDLS, CDR2 YYNGEE. CDR3 coding DNA: TGTGCCAGCAGCGTAGTCGGGGGGAACACTGAAGCTTTCTTT. Protein: CASSVVGGNTEAFF.

This clone was counted between two and nine times. The chain recombines TRBV4-1 with TRBJ2-1; no reliable D call. CDR1 and CDR2 (germline): MGHRA, YSYEKL. Trimming left V 3 bases short and J 8 bases short, with 14 bases between. The CDR3 sequence is 14 residues long. The CDR3: CASSHVKVFDEQFF. As DNA, the CDR3 is TGCGCCAGCAGCCATGTGAAAGTATTCGATGAGCAGTTCTTC.

The chain is built from TRBV10-3 and TRBJ2-1, with 7 bases that match TRBD2. V dropped 2 bases and J dropped 5; count of bases not matched to a gene: 12. This CDR3 has 17 residues. Germline V CDR1 and CDR2: ENHRY, SYGVKD. The CDR3 nucleotides are TGTGCCATCAGTGAGCTCGTTCCAGCGGGGAGAAACAATGAGCAGTTCTTC. Translating gives CAISELVPAGRNNEQFF.

The rearrangement links TRBV7-3 to TRBJ1-1, with a weak D call TRBD1 (6 bases). Per the germline V gene, CDR1 is SGHTA and CDR2 is FQGTGA. V was clipped by 6 bases and J by 4 bases, with 12 bases between them. The CDR3 totals 13 residues. CDR3 sequence: CASRPGEGTEAFF. Written as DNA, the CDR3 is TGTGCCAGCAGACCAGGGGAGGGCACTGAAGCTTTCTTT.

DNA of the CDR3: TGTGCCAGCAGTTTACGGGGGCGCGGGCCCCCCGGGGAGCAGTACTTC. Translated: CASSLRGRGPPGEQYF. The chain joins TRBV27 to TRBJ2-7; possibly TRBD1 or TRBD2 for D (6 bases each). The CDR3 is 16 residues long. Germline values: CDR1 MNHEY, CDR2 SMNVEV (reference sequence). The germline V and J ends were trimmed by 2 bases and 7 bases, with 21 bases remaining between them.

This clone was seen only a few times. The chain carries TRBV27 and TRBJ2-5; D perhaps matches TRBD2 (6 bases). The CDR3 is made up of 15 amino acids. Trimming removed 6 bases at V and 5 bases at J, with 19 bases between. Germline values: CDR1 MNHEY, CDR2 SMNVEV (reference sequence). The CDR3 is CASSLLARSTETQYF. The CDR3 coding sequence is TGTGCCAGCAGCCTCCTAGCGAGGTCTACTGAGACCCAGTACTTC.